The rows below give T cell receptor beta chains drawn from one sample of a study of blood T cell repertoires in COVID-19. Method: immunoSEQ multiplex PCR; TCRdb's copy keeps in-frame clones and lacks some. The sample has some 40,000 clones; approximately 80% are singletons. The sequenced material came from peripheral blood. These receptors were taken from a man between 70 and 80 years old with acute or convalescent COVID-19. Both conserved end residues are part of each CDR3. D genes are given only for firm matches. Where a row states a size, it is once, few, many or the class of an expanded clone; other rows omit it.

size	V	D	J	DNA	CDR3
-	TRBV18	-	TRBJ2-2	TGTGCCAGCTCACCACCGGGCAGGCCGTACACCGGGGAGCTGTTTTTT	CASSPPGRPYTGELFF
-	TRBV24-1	TRBD1	TRBJ2-6	TGTGCCACCAGTGATACGAGGGGGCCTGGGGCCAACGTCCTGACTTTC	CATSDTRGPGANVLTF
-	TRBV6-2/TRBV6-3	TRBD1	TRBJ1-5	TGTGCCAGCAGTTGGACAGGGAGCAATCAGCCCCAGCATTTT	CASSWTGSNQPQHF
-	TRBV7-9	-	TRBJ1-1	TGTGCCAGCAGCTTAGGGGGCCTGGGTTATGCTGAAGCTTTCTTT	CASSLGGLGYAEAFF
-	TRBV29-1	TRBD1	TRBJ1-1	TGCAGCGTTTTTAGACAGGGCAGGGACACTGAAGCTTTCTTT	CSVFRQGRDTEAFF
-	TRBV19	TRBD1	TRBJ2-7	TGTGCCAGCGATACCGAACAGGGGGGAAACTACGAGCAGTACTTC	CASDTEQGGNYEQYF
-	TRBV29-1	TRBD2	TRBJ2-7	TGCAGCGTAACCCTAGCGGGGGTCTCCGAGCAGTACTTC	CSVTLAGVSEQYF
few	TRBV25-1	TRBD1	TRBJ2-2	TGTGCCAGCAGTCTTCACCGGACAGGATTTACCGGGGAGCTGTTTTTT	CASSLHRTGFTGELFF
-	TRBV7-8	-	TRBJ2-7	TGTGCCAGCAGCACAGACTACCCCCTAGAGCAGTACTTC	CASSTDYPLEQYF
-	TRBV12-3/TRBV12-4	-	TRBJ2-2	TGTGCCAGCAGTTTTAGTGGCACCGGGGAGCTGTTTTTT	CASSFSGTGELFF
-	TRBV27	-	TRBJ1-5	TGTGCCAGCAGTTTATTGGCAGGTTATCAGCCCCAGCATTTT	CASSLLAGYQPQHF
-	TRBV10-2	TRBD2	TRBJ2-1	TGCGCCAGCAGTGAGCCCGGGACTAGCGGGTCAGGCTACAATGAGCAGTTCTTC	CASSEPGTSGSGYNEQFF
-	TRBV11-3	-	TRBJ2-7	TGTGCCAGCAGCTTGGGACATCACTACGAGCAGTACTTC	CASSLGHHYEQYF
-	TRBV5-1	-	TRBJ2-2	TGCGCCAGCAGCTTGGAACCCCAGGGAACCGGGGAGCTGTTTTTT	CASSLEPQGTGELFF
-	TRBV4-1	-	TRBJ2-1	TGCGCCAGCAGCCAAGACGGGGGAAATTACAATGAGCAGTTCTTC	CASSQDGGNYNEQFF
once	TRBV7-8	-	TRBJ2-5	TGTGCCAGCAGCTCGAGGGTTTTTGAGACCCAGTACTTC	CASSSRVFETQYF